Listed below are T cell receptor beta chains from one sample, sequenced in a study of T cells in tumors after PD-1 blockade. The table came from immunoSEQ multiplex PCR; TCRdb's copy has only in-frame clones and leaves some out. Of about 24,000 clones listed, around four fifths are singletons. The sequences come from PBMCs, collected after anti-PD-1 treatment. Every receptor here comes from a human donor with basal cell carcinoma. The CDR3 runs from the conserved cysteine through the conserved F or W. D genes are given only for firm matches.

TRBV7-9,TRBJ2-6,-,CASSPKTGANVLTF
TRBV5-1,TRBJ1-1,TRBD1,CASSWDRFEAFF
TRBV6-6,TRBJ2-7,-,CASSSGSRSSYEQYF
TRBV6-5,TRBJ2-5,-,CASRDGRETQYF
TRBV5-8,TRBJ2-2,-,CASSLGQRAGELFF
TRBV15,TRBJ2-1,-,CATSRDPGTEQFF
TRBV2,TRBJ2-1,TRBD2,CASRPRGVFSYNEQFF
TRBV14,TRBJ2-3,-,CASSQAGAYTDTQYF
TRBV6-5,TRBJ1-2,-,CASSYEAQGRGYTF
TRBV12-3/TRBV12-4,TRBJ1-3,TRBD1,CASGDSGNTIYF
TRBV16,TRBJ1-3,-,CASSQSSVSGNTIYF
TRBV6-1,TRBJ2-2,-,CASSEDGGAANTGELFF
TRBV3-1/TRBV3-2,TRBJ2-5,-,CASSLPGNQETQYF
TRBV29-1,TRBJ2-7,-,CSVWAGSSYEQYF
TRBV6-5,TRBJ2-7,TRBD1,CASSYSRTGGLVEQYF
TRBV6-4,TRBJ1-1,-,CASREGPNTEAFF
TRBV11-3,TRBJ2-5,TRBD2,CASSLGEWLAGSKETQYF
TRBV25-1,TRBJ2-7,-,CASRGRADSYEQYF
TRBV5-1,TRBJ2-7,-,CASSLVTGAHEQYF
TRBV7-2,TRBJ1-5,-,CASSLLGVRSQSNQPQHF
TRBV19,TRBJ1-6,-,CASSTGNGSPLHF
TRBV24-1,TRBJ2-5,-,CATSDQGPGRETQYF
TRBV3-1/TRBV3-2,TRBJ2-7,TRBD1,CASSRRTGGEQYF
TRBV28,TRBJ2-5,TRBD1,CASRRPAGQGSETQYF
TRBV7-9,TRBJ1-5,-,CASSGARVGQPQHF
TRBV2,TRBJ1-5,-,CASSSLGGRNSNQPQHF
TRBV3-1/TRBV3-2,TRBJ2-1,-,CASSQVGGGEQFF
TRBV2,TRBJ1-2,TRBD1,CASSFGGTGAGYTF
TRBV3-1/TRBV3-2,TRBJ1-1,-,CASSQAEAGPAFF
TRBV6-5,TRBJ2-5,-,CASSSWGRFETQYF
TRBV4-1,TRBJ1-1,TRBD1,CASSQSRQGAPGNTEAFF